The source of this T cell receptor beta chain is a study of T cells in Graves' hyperthyroidism and ophthalmopathy. This clonotype was counted many times. Per germline, CDR1 SNHLY and CDR2 FYNNEI. The trim removed 5 bases at V and 5 bases at J, leaving 9 bases unmatched. The CDR3 covers 14 residues. TCR beta CDR3 sequences were amplified from RNA transcripts. HTBI primers were used for first-round RT-PCR of the TCR CDR3. Each CDR3 protein is one row after TCRdb ran MiXCR on the multiplex PCR reads. The sample records 400,000 or so distinct CDR3 sequences, about 14% being singletons. Sequencing input: blood. The rearrangement uses TRBV2 and TRBJ2-7, with TRBD1 matching over 7 bases. The sequence was collected from a man aged 45-65 years with Graves' ophthalmopathy. Here the CDR3 DNA reads TGTGCCAGCAGTATAGACAGGGTGATCGACGAGCAGTACTTC. As protein: CASSIDRVIDEQYF.